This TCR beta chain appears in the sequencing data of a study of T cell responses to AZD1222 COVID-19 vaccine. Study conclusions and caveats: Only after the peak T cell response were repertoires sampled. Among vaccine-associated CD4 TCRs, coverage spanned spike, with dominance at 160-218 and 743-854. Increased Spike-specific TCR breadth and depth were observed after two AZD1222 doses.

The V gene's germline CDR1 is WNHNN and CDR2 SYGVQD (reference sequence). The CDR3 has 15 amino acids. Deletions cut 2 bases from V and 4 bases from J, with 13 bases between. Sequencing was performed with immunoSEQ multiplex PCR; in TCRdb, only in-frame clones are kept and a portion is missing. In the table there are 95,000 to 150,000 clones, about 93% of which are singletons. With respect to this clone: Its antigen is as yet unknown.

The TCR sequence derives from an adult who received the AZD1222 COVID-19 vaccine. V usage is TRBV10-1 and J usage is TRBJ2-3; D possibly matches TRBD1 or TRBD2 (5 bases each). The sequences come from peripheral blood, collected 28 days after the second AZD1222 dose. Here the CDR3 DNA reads TGCGCCAGCAGTGAGCCGACAGACGGGGCAGATACGCAGTATTTT. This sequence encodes CASSEPTDGADTQYF.